The 28 T cell receptor beta chains below come from one sample, sequenced in a study of cytomegalovirus exposure and HLA in healthy donors. The PCR had 60 Vbeta and 13 Jbeta primers. Sequencing used immunoSEQ multiplex PCR; TCRdb keeps in-frame clones, though not all of them. This table holds over 150,000 clones, 65% to 80% found once. The sequencing input was PBMCs. The receptors here all came from a man aged 18 to 35 in good health and CMV-seronegative.

The J gene is TRBJ1-3, the V gene TRBV7-2, with 7 nucleotides matching TRBD1. V was clipped by 5 bases and J by 4 bases; unmatched bases: 8. CDR1 SGHTA and CDR2 FQGNSA come from the germline V gene. This CDR3 spans 15 amino acids. The CDR3 bases are TGTGCCAGCAGCATCAACAGGGGTGGGGGAAACACCATATATTTT. It translates to CASSINRGGGNTIYF.

This clone was picked up a small number of times. The rearrangement uses TRBV6-1 and TRBJ2-7; TRBD2 matches 11 bases. Germline CDR1 and CDR2: MNHNS and SASEGT. CDR3 length equals 15 residues. Trimming removed 2 bases from V and 4 bases from J; junction bases left unmatched: 4. The DNA of the CDR3 is TGTGCCAGCAGTGAAAGGGCTAGCGGGGGGTACGAGCAGTACGTC. Its translation is CASSERASGGYEQYV.

V is TRBV6-6 and J is TRBJ1-5; TRBD1 matches 7 bases. Per the germline V gene, CDR1 is MNHNY and CDR2 is SVGAGI (reference sequence). This CDR3 spans 15 amino acids. The V segment lost 5 bases and the J segment 7 bases; nucleotides outside the gene matches: 11. The CDR3 loop is CASSEFPGGLQPQHF. CDR3 nucleotide sequence: TGTGCCAGCAGTGAGTTTCCAGGGGGGTTACAGCCCCAGCATTTT.

This chain uses TRBV7-2 with TRBJ2-1; D perhaps matches TRBD2 (6 bases). Per germline, CDR1 SGHTA and CDR2 FQGNSA. V was pared by 1 base and J by 6 bases, with 10 bases between. The CDR3 contains 14 residues. The CDR3 DNA reads TGTGCCAGCAGCTTAGGGAGGGGAGGCAATGAGCAGTTCTTC. Translation gives CASSLGRGGNEQFF.

This chain uses TRBV13 with TRBJ2-7, with a possible D match to TRBD2 (5 bases). This CDR3 is built from 13 residues. CDR1 is PRHDT, CDR2 FYEKMQ, per germline (reference sequence). Trimming stripped 6 bases from V and 6 bases from J, with 15 bases between. CDR3 nucleotides: TGTGCCAGCAGTTTGGCGGGCCTTCGCGAGCAGTACGTC. It encodes CASSLAGLREQYV.

Here the CDR3 reads CASSPSRDKAYEQYV. CDR3 DNA: TGTGCCAGCAGCCCTAGTAGGGACAAAGCCTACGAGCAGTACGTC. V gene TRBV5-6 combines with J gene TRBJ2-7, with D maybe TRBD1 (6 bases). Germline CDR1 is SGHDT and CDR2 is YYEEEE. The CDR3 has 15 amino acids. The V and J ends lost 4 bases and 2 bases respectively, with 16 bases between them.

V usage is TRBV7-9 and J usage is TRBJ1-1; D is perhaps TRBD1 (5 bases). Germline V CDR1 and CDR2: SEHNR, FQNEAQ (reference sequence). The CDR3 has 16 residues. V lost 2 bases to trimming and J lost 3 bases, with 16 bases between them. This CDR3 reads CASSLSRGGRDTEAFF. The CDR3 coding sequence is TGTGCCAGCAGCTTATCGCGGGGGGGAAGGGACACTGAAGCTTTCTTT.

V and J are TRBV9 and TRBJ2-5; 8 nucleotides line up with TRBD1. CDR1 is SGDLS and CDR2 is YYNGEE in the germline V gene. The CDR3 runs 18 residues. Trimming at V came to 3 bases and at J to 4 bases, leaving 17 bases not matched to a gene. The CDR3 loop is CASSGPQTGGMGGETQYF. The CDR3 nucleotides read TGTGCCAGCAGCGGGCCTCAAACAGGGGGTATGGGAGGAGAGACCCAGTACTTC.

This clone was detected only once. This chain links TRBV7-2 with TRBJ2-2, with 7 nucleotides matching TRBD1. The trim removed 3 bases at V and 5 bases at J, leaving 3 bases unmatched. Looked up from germline, CDR1 is SGHTA and CDR2 is FQGNSA. This CDR3 comprises 14 residues. CDR3 protein: CASSLGQITGELFF. In DNA, the CDR3 is TGTGCCAGCAGCTTGGGACAGATAACCGGGGAGCTGTTTTTT.

This sequence joins TRBV6-1 and TRBJ1-6, with TRBD1 matching 10 bases. This CDR3 region has 14 residues. V was pared by 9 bases and J by 11 bases, with 10 bases of the junction left unmatched. The germline V gene has CDR1 MNHNS and CDR2 SASEGT. CDR3 DNA: TGTGCCAGTCTCGGACAGGGGGATTATACACCCCTCCACTTT. Its protein product is CASLGQGDYTPLHF.

A few counts support this clone. The V gene is TRBV29-1, the J gene TRBJ2-5, with 10 bases aligning to TRBD2. With V trimmed by 7 bases and J by 1 base, 6 bases remained unmatched. CDR3 length: 14 residues. CDR1 is SQVTM and CDR2 is ANQGSEA in the germline V gene. CDR3 in amino acids: CSASSGGSQETQYF. CDR3 coding DNA: TGCAGCGCGTCTAGCGGGGGAAGCCAAGAGACCCAGTACTTC.

This clone appeared a few times. One end of the junction varies from germline; a read error may be responsible. V gene TRBV7-9 combines with J gene TRBJ2-7; D might be TRBD2 (5 bases). The CDR3 runs 15 residues. The germline V gene encodes CDR1 SEHNR and CDR2 FQNEAQ (reference sequence). The CDR3 spells CSSSPPRSGFYEQYF. The CDR3 coding sequence is TGTTCCAGCAGTCCACCCCGGAGCGGATTCTACGAGCAGTACTTC.

This chain links TRBV6-4 with TRBJ2-3; 14 bases align to TRBD2. Germline-derived CDR1 and CDR2 are MRHNA and SNTAGT. Trimming at V came to 2 bases and at J to 7 bases, leaving 2 bases not matched to a gene. The CDR3 is made up of 15 amino acids. The CDR3 loop reads CASSDGTSGGNTQYF. The CDR3 DNA follows: TGTGCCAGCAGTGACGGGACTAGCGGGGGAAATACGCAGTATTTT.

V usage is TRBV19 and J usage is TRBJ1-1, with D maybe TRBD1 (6 bases). V lost 6 bases and J lost 1, with 9 bases in between. In germline, CDR1 is LNHDA, CDR2 SQIVND (reference sequence). CDR3 length equals 13 residues. The CDR3 bases are TGTGCCAGTAGCCAGACAGGGAACACTGAAGCTTTCTTT. Its translation is CASSQTGNTEAFF. Together with reference TRBV19 and TRBJ1-1, the CDR3 gives the full variable domain: DGGITQSPKYLFRKEGQNVTLSCEQNLNHDAMYWYRQDPGQGLRLIYYSQIVNDFQKGDIAEGYSVSREKKESFPLTVTSAQKNPTAFYLCASSQTGNTEAFFGQGTRLTVV.

This chain connects TRBV4-1 to TRBJ2-2; D is possibly TRBD1 (6 bases). Trimming pared 4 bases from V and 6 bases from J, leaving 15 bases between. The CDR3 length is 15 residues. The germline gives CDR1 MGHRA, CDR2 YSYEKL. The CDR3 sequence is CASSPVSRGAGELFF. The CDR3 nucleotides read TGCGCCAGCAGCCCAGTTAGCAGGGGTGCCGGGGAGCTGTTTTTT.

The chain carries TRBV5-1 and TRBJ1-6; no clear D gene. The CDR3 contains 13 residues. Germline V gene lookup returns CDR1 SGHRS and CDR2 YFSETQ. V gave up 0 bases and J gave up 9 bases, with 7 bases separating them. The CDR3 coding sequence is TGCGCCAGCAGCTTGGACAGCCCTTCACCCCTCCACTTT. Encoded protein: CASSLDSPSPLHF.

DNA for the CDR3: TGTGCCAGCAGCAAAGGACAGGGAGGAACTGAAGCTTTCTTT. Encoded protein: CASSKGQGGTEAFF. V usage is TRBV7-3 and J usage is TRBJ1-1; the match to TRBD1 covers 8 bases. V dropped 5 bases and J dropped 5; count of bases not matched to a gene: 7. The CDR3 contains 14 residues. Germline V CDR1 and CDR2: SGHTA, FQGTGA.

This sequence joins TRBV6-1 and TRBJ1-4, with D perhaps matching TRBD1 (5 bases). This CDR3 is 14 amino acids long. V lost 1 base and J 8 bases, leaving 11 bases between the germline ends. The germline V gene has CDR1 MNHNS and CDR2 SASEGT. This CDR3 reads CASSEEGWLEKLFF. The CDR3 coding sequence is TGTGCCAGCAGTGAAGAGGGGTGGTTGGAAAAACTGTTTTTT.

This chain connects TRBV7-9 to TRBJ2-7; 9 bases are a match to TRBD1. The CDR3 consists of 14 residues. Germline V gene sequence: CDR1 SEHNR, CDR2 FQNEAQ (reference sequence). With V trimmed by 3 bases and J by 5 bases, 5 bases remained unmatched. The CDR3 region has the DNA TGTGCCAGCAGCTTCACCGGGACAGGGAACGAGCAGTACTTC. Translated, it gives CASSFTGTGNEQYF.

The rearrangement joins TRBV19 to TRBJ1-3, with D unclear. The length of the CDR3 is 14 residues. V was cut by 10 bases and J by 0 bases, with 13 bases left in between. Germline V lookup: CDR1 LNHDA, CDR2 SQIVND (reference sequence). The CDR3: CATGVSSSGNTIYF. CDR3 coding DNA: TGTGCCACGGGAGTTTCGAGCTCTGGAAACACCATATATTTT.

The V and J genes are TRBV7-8 and TRBJ2-7; 12 positions agree with TRBD2. In germline, CDR1 is SGHVS, CDR2 FQNEAQ. The CDR3 spans 14 residues. V shed 5 bases and J 2 bases; nucleotides not matched to a gene: 1. In nucleotides, the CDR3 is TGTGCCAGCAGCCCTAGCGGGGGGGCCTACGAGCAGTACTTC. Translated: CASSPSGGAYEQYF.

This chain joins TRBV19 and TRBJ1-1; D is uncertain. Germline V CDR1 and CDR2: LNHDA, SQIVND (reference sequence). CDR3 length: 13 amino acids. Between the trimmed V and J ends, which lost 7 bases and 5 bases, there was a span of 14 bases. CDR3 residues: CASKLDLRTEAFF. In nucleotides, the CDR3 is TGTGCCAGTAAACTTGATCTCCGGACTGAAGCTTTCTTT.

This clone showed up just once. The gene calls are TRBV6-4 and TRBJ2-5, with TRBD2 identical over 8 bases. The length of the CDR3 is 15 residues. The germline CDR1 and CDR2 sequences are MRHNA and SNTAGT. With V trimmed by 0 bases and J by 5 bases, 5 bases remained unmatched. The CDR3 nucleotides read TGTGCCAGCAGTGACTCGGCGGGGGGCGTGGAGACCCAGTACTTC. Its protein is CASSDSAGGVETQYF.

The genes are TRBV4-2 and TRBJ1-1; the D is unclear. The CDR3 totals 13 residues. Deletions cut 3 bases from V and 6 bases from J, with 11 bases between. Germline CDR1 is LGHNA and CDR2 is YNFKEQ. The CDR3 loop is CASSQDTDAEAFF. The CDR3 coding sequence is TGTGCCAGCAGCCAGGATACAGACGCTGAAGCTTTCTTT.

The chain links TRBV29-1 to TRBJ2-7; 7 nucleotides align to TRBD1. Germline CDR1 SQVTM, CDR2 ANQGSEA. V shed 4 bases, J shed 0 bases, and the junction held 6 bases outside the gene matches. This CDR3 region has 14 residues. The CDR3 loop reads CSVAQTGTSYEQYF. DNA of the CDR3: TGCAGCGTTGCCCAGACAGGGACCTCCTACGAGCAGTACTTC.

This clone has a single count. V usage is TRBV5-1 and J usage is TRBJ1-1, with D maybe TRBD1 (6 bases). The CDR3 is 17 residues long. V was shortened by 3 bases and J by 0 bases, with 18 bases between the two germline ends. Per the germline V gene, CDR1 is SGHRS and CDR2 is YFSETQ. Here the CDR3 reads CASSSAGRGIMNTEAFF. The DNA of the CDR3 is TGCGCCAGCAGCTCCGCGGGCAGGGGTATTATGAACACTGAAGCTTTCTTT.

V is TRBV7-5 and J is TRBJ2-7; TRBD2 is the table's D call, not checked against the DNA. TRBV7-5 is a listed pseudogene. The CDR3 is 14 residues long. The CDR3 region has the DNA TGTGTCAGAAGCTTGAGGCTAGCCAACTACGAGCAGTACGTC. Protein: CVRSLRLANYEQYV.

The CDR3 sequence is CASSSETGGLREQFF. The CDR3 DNA is TGCGCCAGCAGCTCCGAGACAGGGGGGTTGAGGGAGCAGTTCTTC. This rearrangement joins TRBV5-1 to TRBJ2-1, with TRBD1 identical over 9 bases. The CDR3 is made up of 15 amino acids. The V gene's germline CDR1 is SGHRS and CDR2 YFSETQ. The J segment lost 10 bases and the V segment lost 3 bases, leaving 11 bases of the junction unmatched.